Included here is one T cell receptor beta chain sequence, with context. The antigen remains undetermined. The data are from a study of T cell clones after liver transplantation. Study-wide background: TCRbeta sequencing after a pre-transplant mixed lymphocyte reaction identified graft-donor-reactive clones, later tracked in post-transplant blood. Until 12-24 months post-transplant, subjects got standard immunosuppression and no induction. Patients counted as tolerant after at least one year off all immunosuppression, enzymes not exceeding twice normal. Study-level results: Compared with third party-reactive sequences, donor-reactive ones declined more, independent of withdrawal success.

Only in-frame clones appear in the TCRdb table, and some are missing; sequencing was by immunoSEQ multiplex PCR. Of some 110,000 clones listed, 82% are singletons. The CDR3 spans 17 residues. From germline, CDR1 is MDHEN and CDR2 SYDVKM. Trimming shortened V by 1 base and J by 6 bases, and 18 bases separated the two germline ends. Source: CD4+ T cells from blood, taken before liver transplant. V is TRBV28 and J is TRBJ2-2; D could derive from TRBD1 or TRBD2 (5 bases each). This TCR derives from a human donor who received a liver transplant. The CDR3 region has the DNA TGTGCCAGCAGTTTATTGTCCCGACAACGGGGCGCCGGGGAGCTGTTTTTT. It translates to CASSLLSRQRGAGELFF.